The rows below give T cell receptor beta chains drawn from one sample of a study of blood T cells in healthy people across ages. Using its own MiXCR run on the 5' RACE reads, TCRdb lists one record per CDR3 protein. This table holds around 820,000 distinct CDR3 sequences, just under 25% found once. The sample also formed part of further work on T cells of mothers and their children.

Sequenced sample: blood. These receptors were taken from a boy aged 10-17 years in good health. Both conserved end residues are part of each CDR3. A D gene is named only where the DNA matches it firmly. Clone size is stated in some rows and not others, as once, few, many or a class when expanded.

CDR3 length,V gene,clone size,J gene,D gene,CDR3 DNA,CDR3 protein
12,TRBV5-5,.,TRBJ2-7,.,TGTGCCAGCAGCATAGACTGGTACGAGCAGTACTTC,CASSIDWYEQYF
13,TRBV6-5,.,TRBJ1-3,.,TGTGCCAGCAGTTATATCTCTGGAAACACCATATATTTT,CASSYISGNTIYF
15,TRBV9,.,TRBJ2-3,.,TGTGCCAGCAGCTCAGAGGGCCCTCCCGGGGATACGCAGTATTTT,CASSSEGPPGDTQYF
13,TRBV7-2,few,TRBJ2-5,.,TGTGCCAGCAGCTTATTGGCCCCGGCGACCCAGTACTTC,CASSLLAPATQYF
15,TRBV7-9,.,TRBJ2-2,.,TGTGCCAGCAGCTGGATGGAAGGGCGAACCGGGGAGCTGTTTTTT,CASSWMEGRTGELFF
13,TRBV6-2/TRBV6-3,many,TRBJ2-1,.,TGTGCCAGCAGCCATGACAGCTACAATGAGCAGTTCTTC,CASSHDSYNEQFF
14,TRBV7-3,.,TRBJ2-3,TRBD2,TGTGCCAGCAGCCCAGCGGGGGGTGCAGATACGCAGTATTTT,CASSPAGGADTQYF
14,TRBV19,few,TRBJ1-2,.,TGTGCCAGTAGTATAGTTGGAGTTACCTATGGCTACACCTTC,CASSIVGVTYGYTF
15,TRBV7-6,few,TRBJ2-7,.,TGTGCCAGCAGCTTAGCGCACGGAAGCCCCTACGAGCAGTACTTC,CASSLAHGSPYEQYF
14,TRBV7-3,many,TRBJ1-1,.,TGTGCCAGCAGCCTGGAGGGGGTCAACACTGAAGCTTTCTTT,CASSLEGVNTEAFF
18,TRBV28,few,TRBJ2-2,.,TGTGCCAGCAGTTTTTTCCTAGGGGGAGAAAGAGGCACCGGGGAGCTGTTTTTT,CASSFFLGGERGTGELFF
16,TRBV5-5,few,TRBJ2-3,.,TGTGCCAGCAGCTCCGGATATTCGGGTTGGCAAGATACGCAGTATTTT,CASSSGYSGWQDTQYF
13,TRBV5-1,.,TRBJ1-2,TRBD1,TGCGCCAGCAGACAACAGGGGGCGAATAGCTACACCTTC,CASRQQGANSYTF
14,TRBV5-6,few,TRBJ2-3,TRBD1,TGTGCCAGCAGCCTGACAGGGAGCCCAGATACGCAGTATTTT,CASSLTGSPDTQYF
16,TRBV7-8,few,TRBJ2-1,.,TGTGCCAGCAGCCTTTACAGGGCCCCCTCCTACAATGAGCAGTTCTTC,CASSLYRAPSYNEQFF
12,TRBV28,.,TRBJ2-5,.,TGTGCCAGCAGAAATAGGATGGAGACCCAGTACTTC,CASRNRMETQYF
12,TRBV6-5,.,TRBJ1-1,.,TGTGCCAGCGGACGCGGGACAACTGAAGCTTTCTTT,CASGRGTTEAFF
14,TRBV5-8,.,TRBJ1-6,TRBD1,TGTGCCAGCAGCTGGACCAGGGGGAATTCACCCCTCCACTTT,CASSWTRGNSPLHF
16,TRBV5-1,.,TRBJ2-3,TRBD2,TGCGCCAGCAGCTTGGCGGTAGCGGGGTATACAGATACGCAGTATTTT,CASSLAVAGYTDTQYF
14,TRBV7-2,many,TRBJ2-7,.,TGTGCCAGCAGCTTTGGGGGAATGCGGTACGAGCAGTACTTC,CASSFGGMRYEQYF
15,TRBV10-3,.,TRBJ1-6,.,TGTGCCATCAGTGAGATTGAGGGTAGTAGTTCACCCCTCCACTTT,CAISEIEGSSSPLHF
16,TRBV2,few,TRBJ2-3,TRBD2,TGTGCCAGCAGTGAAGTTAGCGGGGGGGCCGCGGATACGCAGTATTTT,CASSEVSGGAADTQYF
12,TRBV29-1,few,TRBJ1-2,.,TGCAGCGCTCGGGGGGACTACTATGGCTACACCTTC,CSARGDYYGYTF
17,TRBV6-1,.,TRBJ2-1,TRBD2,TGTGCCAGTACCAGGGGAGCGGGGGTTAGCTCCTACAATGAGCAGTTCTTC,CASTRGAGVSSYNEQFF
14,TRBV10-3,.,TRBJ2-7,.,TGTGCCATCAGTGAGTCGATTCAGGTCTACGAGCAGTACTTC,CAISESIQVYEQYF
12,TRBV7-9,few,TRBJ2-1,.,TGTGCCAGCAGCCCACTCCTAGGGGAGCAGTTCTTC,CASSPLLGEQFF
16,TRBV7-9,.,TRBJ2-2,.,TGTGCCAGCAGCTTAGCGGTGACTAACCCTACCGGGGAGCTGTTTTTT,CASSLAVTNPTGELFF
14,TRBV27,few,TRBJ2-7,TRBD2,TGTGCCAGCAGCCTCGGGACTAGCGGGAACGAGCAGTACTTC,CASSLGTSGNEQYF
13,TRBV5-5,.,TRBJ1-4,TRBD1,TGTGCCAGCAGCTTGGGGGACAGTGAAAAACTGTTTTTT,CASSLGDSEKLFF
13,TRBV20-1,.,TRBJ2-3,TRBD2,TGCAGTGCCCCCTCCCGGGGGGTAGATACGCAGTATTTT,CSAPSRGVDTQYF
14,TRBV12-3/TRBV12-4,few,TRBJ1-1,.,TGTGCCAGCAGCGAAGGGGGGGCGATCACTGAAGCTTTCTTT,CASSEGGAITEAFF
15,TRBV20-1,many,TRBJ2-7,.,TGCAGTGCTAGAGATTTGGGAGTGGAGATTTACGAGCAGTACTTC,CSARDLGVEIYEQYF